The 20 T cell receptor beta chains below all came from one sample that was sequenced in a study of T-cell memory formation after mild COVID-19. Using its own MiXCR run on the 5' RACE reads, TCRdb lists one record per CDR3 protein. The sample lists about 210,000 distinct CDR3 sequences, more than 9% seen once, with around 3.3% in the top ten. Sequenced material: PBMCs or a T cell subset sorted from them (not recorded which). Receptors were obtained from a man between 18 and 29 years old who had mild COVID-19 (a few samples of this study predate the infection). Cell type and time point are not known.

V is TRBV28 and J is TRBJ1-6; the match to TRBD1 covers 9 bases. V shed 5 bases and J 10 bases; nucleotides not matched to a gene: 6. The CDR3 is 14 amino acids. Germline-derived CDR1 and CDR2 are MDHEN and SYDVKM. The CDR3 protein is CASSLRQGVSPLHF. The CDR3 coding sequence is TGTGCCAGCAGTCTTAGACAGGGGGTATCACCCCTCCACTTT. The whole variable domain, remainder taken from reference TRBV28 and TRBJ1-6, is DVKVTQSSRYLVKRTGEKVFLECVQDMDHENMFWYRQDPGLGLRLIYFSYDVKMKEKGDIPEGYSVSREKKERFSLILESASTNQTSMYLCASSLRQGVSPLHFGNGTRLTVT.

V usage is TRBV4-3 and J usage is TRBJ2-5, with D maybe TRBD1 (6 bases). The CDR3 sequence is 17 residues long. Trimming shortened V by 0 bases and J by 5 bases, and 19 bases separated the two germline ends. Germline CDR1 is LGHNA and CDR2 is YSLEER. The DNA of the CDR3 is TGCGCCAGCAGCCAAGATTGGGGGCAAGGGGTAGGGGAGACCCAGTACTTC. Protein product: CASSQDWGQGVGETQYF.

This clonotype showed up just a few times. V usage is TRBV5-1 and J usage is TRBJ2-1, with 7 positions matching TRBD1. The CDR3 totals 15 residues. After removal of 4 bases from V and 4 bases from J, the junction contained 8 bases not matched to a gene. Germline V gives CDR1 SGHRS, CDR2 YFSETQ. In DNA, the CDR3 is TGCGCCAGCAGCACCGGACAGGCCAAATACAATGAGCAGTTCTTC. This gives the protein CASSTGQAKYNEQFF.

This clonotype was observed a few times. The chain links TRBV5-6 to TRBJ1-1; TRBD1 matches at 9 bases. This CDR3 spans 14 amino acids. The V gene's germline CDR1 is SGHDT and CDR2 YYEEEE. The V and J ends lost 1 base and 7 bases, in that order; junction bases with no gene match: 5. The CDR3 DNA reads as TGTGCCAGCAGCTTGTACAGGGGGCAGGGTGAAGCTTTCTTT. Its protein product is CASSLYRGQGEAFF.

This clonotype was picked up many times. J is TRBJ1-1 and V is TRBV5-1; no definite D call. Per the germline V gene, CDR1 is SGHRS and CDR2 is YFSETQ. V lost 0 bases, J lost 0 bases, and 9 bases lay in between. This CDR3 is 15 amino acids long. CDR3 nucleotide sequence: TGCGCCAGCAGCTTGGAGGCTCGCATGAACACTGAAGCTTTCTTT. Translated, it gives CASSLEARMNTEAFF.

This clonotype was recorded a few times. The chain carries TRBV7-8 and TRBJ2-2; D possibly corresponds to TRBD1 (5 bases). CDR1 is SGHVS and CDR2 is FQNEAQ in the germline V gene. The CDR3 extends over 13 amino acids. Trimming left V 1 base short and J 7 bases short, with 7 bases between. CDR3 nucleotides: TGTGCCAGCAGCTTAGGGGGCTTCGGGGAGCTGTTTTTT. Translating it yields CASSLGGFGELFF.

This clonotype turned up a few times. This chain connects TRBV3-1 to TRBJ1-2; no reliable D call. The CDR3 length is 13 residues. Germline values: CDR1 LGHDT, CDR2 YNNKEL (reference sequence). The V end lost 7 bases, the J end lost 4 bases, and 13 bases lay between the germline ends. CDR3 DNA sequence: TGTGCCAGCACCTCCTCGCACGTCTATGGCTACACCTTC. Translation: CASTSSHVYGYTF. The full variable domain, rest sourced from reference TRBV3-1 and TRBJ1-2, is DTAVSQTPKYLVTQMGNDKSIKCEQNLGHDTMYWYKQDSKKFLKIMFSYNNKELIINETVPNRFSPKSPDKAHLNLHINSLELGDSAVYFCASTSSHVYGYTFGSGTRLTVV.

The genes are TRBV28 and TRBJ2-6; D not certain. Germline V lookup: CDR1 MDHEN, CDR2 SYDVKM. Between the trimmed V and J ends, which lost 2 bases and 1 base, there was a span of 6 bases. This CDR3 is 15 amino acids long. DNA of the CDR3: TGTGCCAGCAGTTTAATCCAGTCTGGGGCCAACGTCCTGACTTTC. Translation gives CASSLIQSGANVLTF.

V and J are TRBV20-1 and TRBJ1-3, with a tentative D call TRBD1 (5 bases). V dropped 0 bases and J dropped 4 bases, with 13 bases sitting between them. The CDR3 loop spans 15 amino acids. Germline assignment: CDR1 DFQATT and CDR2 SNEGSKA (reference sequence). The CDR3 DNA is TGCAGTGCTAGAGATAGCCGGACACTCGGAAACACCATATATTTT. This gives the protein CSARDSRTLGNTIYF.

This clonotype was found a few times. V is TRBV7-2 and J is TRBJ2-2, with D unresolved. This CDR3 contains 14 residues. Germline lookup yields CDR1 SGHTA and CDR2 FQGNSA. The V end lost 2 bases, the J end lost 7 bases, and 11 bases lay between the germline ends. The CDR3 reads CASSLFSVIGELFF. The CDR3 nucleotides are TGTGCCAGCAGCTTATTCTCTGTCATCGGGGAGCTGTTTTTT.

This clonotype was recorded many times. The gene calls are TRBV5-1 and TRBJ2-3; D not certain. The CDR3 sequence is 16 residues long. Trimming removed 2 bases from V and 1 base from J, with 14 bases in between. CDR1 and CDR2 (germline): SGHRS, YFSETQ. The CDR3 sequence: CASSFRGSTGTDTQYF. The DNA for the CDR3 is TGCGCCAGCAGCTTTAGAGGTTCCACCGGCACAGATACGCAGTATTTT.

The chain recombines TRBV3-1 with TRBJ2-3; TRBD2 aligns across 7 bases. V lost 5 bases and J lost 10; bases outside the gene matches: 12. Germline loops: CDR1 LGHDT, CDR2 YNNKEL (reference sequence). This CDR3 contains 14 residues. This CDR3 reads CASSLLAALGSQYF. The CDR3 DNA reads as TGTGCCAGCAGCTTGCTAGCGGCCCTAGGGTCGCAGTATTTT.

This clonotype has a handful of counts. The chain links TRBV7-8 to TRBJ2-7; 11 positions agree with TRBD2. J gave up 9 bases and V 7 bases, and 14 bases lay outside the gene matches. Germline CDR1 SGHVS, CDR2 FQNEAQ. The CDR3 covers 15 residues. DNA for the CDR3: TGTGCCAGCACCCAACGGAGGCTAGCGGGGGGCCGGCAGTACTTC. Translating gives CASTQRRLAGGRQYF.

This clonotype was found a few times. The chain uses TRBV6-5 and TRBJ1-3; D perhaps matches TRBD1 (5 bases). V was clipped by 7 bases and J by 0 bases, with 16 bases between them. The CDR3 is made up of 16 amino acids. Germline V lookup: CDR1 MNHEY, CDR2 SVGAGI. CDR3 residues: CASKSRKGSSGNTIYF. In DNA form, the CDR3 reads TGTGCCAGCAAGAGCCGTAAGGGGAGCTCTGGAAACACCATATATTTT.

Ten or more counts support this clonotype. The rearrangement links TRBV20-1 to TRBJ2-7; TRBD2 matches at 8 bases. This CDR3 has 11 amino acids. Germline lookup yields CDR1 DFQATT and CDR2 SNEGSKA (reference sequence). Trimming at V came to 6 bases and at J to 6 bases, leaving 4 bases not matched to a gene. DNA of the CDR3: TGCAGTGCCAGCCGGGGGGGCGAGCAGTACTTC. It specifies CSASRGGEQYF.

The chain joins TRBV5-1 to TRBJ2-7; TRBD1 matches 10 bases. Germline trimming cut 4 bases from V and 1 base from J; bases unmatched to any gene: 5. The CDR3 runs to 15 residues. The germline V gene encodes CDR1 SGHRS and CDR2 YFSETQ. The CDR3 nucleotides are TGCGCCAGCAGCCCGGACAGGGGGAATTCCTACGAGCAGTACTTC. It is translated as CASSPDRGNSYEQYF.

The chain combines TRBV7-2 with TRBJ1-1; TRBD1 might be the D (5 bases). The V and J ends lost 6 bases and 4 bases respectively, with 18 bases between them. Germline V lookup: CDR1 SGHTA, CDR2 FQGNSA. The CDR3 consists of 15 residues. DNA of the CDR3: TGTGCCAGCAGGACCTGGGCAGGGTTCGCCACTGAAGCTTTCTTT. Amino acid sequence: CASRTWAGFATEAFF.

Here the CDR3 reads CASSYPTGYVDTGELFF. CDR3 sequence (DNA): TGTGCCAGCAGCTACCCGACAGGGTATGTGGACACCGGGGAGCTGTTTTTT. The gene calls are TRBV7-2 and TRBJ2-2; TRBD1 matches at 7 bases. Trimming cost V 4 bases and J 3 bases; bases outside gene matches: 11. Per the germline V gene, CDR1 is SGHTA and CDR2 is FQGNSA. This CDR3 is built from 17 residues. The variable domain in full, with the rest retrieved from reference TRBV7-2 and TRBJ2-2, is GAGVSQSPSNKVTEKGKDVELRCDPISGHTALYWYRQSLGQGLEFLIYFQGNSAPDKSGLPSDRFSAERTGGSVSTLTIQRTQQEDSAVYLCASSYPTGYVDTGELFFGEGSRLTVL.

This clonotype has just a few counts. The chain recombines TRBV20-1 with TRBJ1-1; possible D gene TRBD1, 5 bases. The CDR3 extends over 13 amino acids. CDR1 DFQATT and CDR2 SNEGSKA come from the germline V gene (reference sequence). V was pared by 3 bases and J by 4 bases, with 12 bases between. CDR3 DNA: TGCAGTGCTAGGGGCTGGAGGGGCACTGAAGCTTTCTTT. Encoded protein: CSARGWRGTEAFF.

Ten or more counts support this clonotype. V usage is TRBV7-2 and J usage is TRBJ2-5, with D perhaps TRBD1 (6 bases). The CDR3 extends over 14 amino acids. Deletions cut 2 bases from V and 3 bases from J, with 10 bases between. The germline V gene encodes CDR1 SGHTA and CDR2 FQGNSA. CDR3: CASSLSRGKETQYF. Written as DNA, the CDR3 is TGTGCCAGCAGCTTATCCAGGGGAAAAGAGACCCAGTACTTC.